This T cell receptor beta chain appears in the sequencing data of a study of blood T cells in healthy people across ages (dated by TCRdb to the mid-2010s). Notes on the research overall: In model experiments, template switching captured roughly one uniquely barcoded TCR beta cDNA molecule for every two T cells. Donors were grouped into four age groups: young (average roughly 17 years), middle-aged (39), aged (about 60) and long-lived (about 89). The study analyzed two additional independent replicas of 1 million unique cDNA reads from the same blood draw for two donors, one aged 18 to 29 and one aged 80 or older. The study measured age-related changes in TCR beta repertoire diversity using deep sequencing normalized with unique cDNA molecular identifiers. Overall study outcomes, separate from this receptor: Compared with the aged group, the long-lived group had more naive CD4+ T cells, fewer expanded clones and increased TCR diversity, suggesting age selection. Total diversity estimates from one million sequenced T cells were considered lower bounds and underestimates. A strong correlation was found between observed TCR beta diversity and the percentage of naive T cells measured by flow cytometry. Since profiling was done on bulk unsorted PBMCs, naive and antigen-experienced compartments could not be conclusively compared. Because the CMV infection status of the donors was unknown, age-related changes in expanded clonotypes may potentially have been confounded. Observed TCR beta diversity per million T cells fell roughly linearly with age, and a significant reduction was already apparent by age around 36.

The method behind the library was 5' RACE. The reads were generated on an Illumina HiSeq 2500. A second PCR of roughly 6 to 12 cycles was performed with a sample-barcoded 5' primer and a J-beta primer mix. A unique molecular identifier was introduced onto each TCR beta cDNA molecule by a template-switch 5' adaptor carrying 12 random nucleotides. At least 2.5 million CDR3-containing paired-end reads were obtained from each sample. All of the RNA was converted into first-strand cDNA using the Mint cDNA synthesis kit, with a TRBC-specific oligonucleotide serving as the primer. Following uracil-DNA glycosylase treatment, a first 18-cycle PCR with universal primers M1SS and BC2_uni_R was performed on all cDNA. Turning to the authors' computational methods: Each sample was normalized by randomly selecting 1 million high-quality reads, each carrying a distinct molecular identifier. Instead of being binned into consensus sequences, reads that shared molecular identifiers were thrown out. MiTCR, with a Q25 quality threshold and the strictest error-elimination algorithm, was used for CDR3 identification, clonotype clustering and error correction. A nonparametric unseen species model using Euler transformation provided a lower-bound estimate of total TCR beta diversity. TCRdb handled the public reads itself, with Q25 trimming in fastp and clone calling in MiXCR, and kept productive beta chains. Records with the same CDR3 protein are collapsed into one entry carrying the most frequent genes and DNA. The V and J calls were not made by the authors but by TCRdb's processing. The sample profile shows approximately 780,000 distinct CDR3 sequences; about a quarter of them were found once. The ten largest clones add up to around 3% of the sample.

Comment on this clonotype: What this receptor recognizes is not known. Per-base qualities were not stored, and no clone one base away is much larger.

Measured from the cysteine to the phenylalanine, the CDR3 is 15 residues long. Only CDR3 DNA is held: 45 bases, read in frame from base 1. Looking up the germline V gene (reference sequence) yields CDR1 LGHDT and CDR2 YNNKEL. V is reduced by 1 base and J by 1 base, leaving a spacing of 9 bases between them. Donors were approximately 42 systemically healthy Caucasian individuals from Russia aged roughly 6 to 100 years. Ten milliliters of peripheral blood were collected from each donor into EDTA-treated Vacutainer tubes. PBMCs were isolated by Ficoll-Paque density-gradient centrifugation, with at least 6 million obtained per sample. Total RNA was extracted from PBMCs with Trizol reagent, with at least 6 micrograms obtained per sample. For every donor, flow cytometry on a PBMC aliquot measured the percentage of naive CD45RAhigh/CD27high T cells. This sample was shared with a second study, whose subject was T cells of mothers and their children. According to the second study: Nine systemically healthy Caucasian individuals, comprising three mothers and their six children, were included as donors. cDNA synthesis used all of the extracted RNA, with 1.5 ug of RNA in each 15 ul reaction. Sample barcodes and 2-4 random nucleotides were added via the M1S primer in the second PCR. More than 9 million TCR beta CDR3 reads were obtained from each mother, and some 3.2 million reads were obtained from each child. Thymic selection shapes the output of TCR recombination in a similar way in related and unrelated pairs, and inherited differences have a minor effect. Normalized repertoire overlap in related mother-child pairs was always slightly higher than in unrelated mother-child pairs, but the difference was never significant. Persistent microchimeric T cell clones were not detected, at a sensitivity of about 99 clones per million clonotypes. Deep NGS was used in the study to compare the TCR beta repertoires of mothers and children and to look for features that separate related mother-child pairs from unrelated individuals. On average, the children were around 11 +/- 4 years old, while the mothers were about 38 +/- 4 years old. Libraries were sequenced on Illumina HiSeq 2000 with 100+100 nt paired-end reads after adapter ligation with NEBNext reagents. To prevent cross-contamination, the mother and child libraries were prepared one month apart and sequenced in separate runs. Each donor had between roughly 500,000 and 2,100,000 distinct TCR beta clonotypes identified. Naive TCR beta clonotypes were estimated from low-frequency clonotypes matched to each donor's FACS-determined naive share, without sorting.

This sequence uses TRBV3-1 and TRBJ2-3; the D gene identity is not certain. Source material: blood. This clonotype originated in a boy aged 10-17 years in good health. The sequence in DNA is TGTGCCAGCAGCCAAGTCGGGTTTGGCACAGATACGCAGTATTTT. This is translated as CASSQVGFGTDTQYF.